Sequencing of this T cell receptor beta chain was carried out in a study of shared clonotypes between healthy human individuals. Libraries were prepared by immunoSEQ multiplex PCR; TCRdb keeps only in-frame clonotypes and omits some of them. The sample yields about 2.3 million clones, more than 80% seen once. This CDR3 comprises 14 residues. V lost 3 bases, J lost 3 bases, and 12 bases lay in between. The V gene's germline CDR1 is MNHEY and CDR2 SMNVEV (reference sequence). This TCR came from a man in his late teens or twenties in good health. Some clones in this sample may be carry-over from other donors' samples. The chain uses TRBV27 and TRBJ2-7, with D possibly matching TRBD1 (5 bases). Sequenced sample: naive CD4+ T cells from PBMCs. Subset noted: CD45RA+ positively selected. CDR3 DNA sequence: TGTGCCAGCAGTTTCTCAGGGTGGGACTACGAGCAGTACTTC. This codes for CASSFSGWDYEQYF.